One T cell receptor beta chain is described in this entry. Its antigen is still unknown. cDNA serving as the sequencing template came from extracted, reverse transcribed RNA. Repertoires were generated with immunoSEQ multiplex PCR, while TCRdb's copy carries only in-frame clones and drops some. Of about 270,000 clones detected, roughly 63% appear once; the ten largest clones hold 0.9% to 0.95%. The treatment here: oral pan-JAK inhibitor, 5-10 mg twice daily. The investigators collected lesional scalp punch biopsies and peripheral blood from alopecia areata patients. Investigators sorted PBMCs to obtain both CD4+ and CD8+ T cells. Germline V gene sequence: CDR1 SGHRS, CDR2 YFSETQ. The CDR3 has 15 amino acids. V was cut by 2 bases and J by 3 bases, with 13 bases left in between. The data belong to a study of CD8+ T cells in alopecia areata. Study-wide points: Higher clonality than in normal scalp was seen in lesional scalp, especially alopecia totalis/universalis. Administration of tofacitinib significantly diminished scalp clonality and expanded CD8+ clones within the top 100.

This clonotype originated in a human donor with alopecia areata. The source material was CD4+ T cells sorted from blood, sampled around week 54, from a patient treated with tofacitinib. The genes are TRBV5-1 and TRBJ2-3; D gene uncertain. Here the CDR3 DNA reads TGCGCCAGCAGCTTAGGACCAACTGGGACAGATACGCAGTATTTT. The encoded protein is CASSLGPTGTDTQYF. The whole variable domain, filled in from reference TRBV5-1 and TRBJ2-3, reads KAGVTQTPRYLIKTRGQQVTLSCSPISGHRSVSWYQQTPGQGLQFLFEYFSETQRNKGNFPGRFSGRQFSNSRSEMNVSTLELGDSALYLCASSLGPTGTDTQYFGPGTRLTVL.